This T cell receptor (beta chain) was captured by sequencing in a study of shared clonotypes between healthy human individuals. Study as a whole: Each donor's CD4 naive and CD4 memory cells filled three plates apiece, CD8 naive two, and CD8 memory one. General study results and limits: Shared clonotypes: 4.5% to 6% naive CD4, 3% to 3.5% naive CD8, less than 2.5% memory CD4, over 0.3% memory CD8. Only a few donors were included, so the genetic and exposure-history diversity represented was limited. Exclusively blood specimens were collected; tissue repertoires likely differ.

Only CD45RO-negative cells positively selected for CCR7 counted as naive CD8 cells, so terminally differentiated effector memory CD45RA+ cells were excluded. Assay used: immunoSEQ multiplex PCR; TCRdb lists only in-frame clones, some missing. Of about 2.1 million clones in the sample, roughly 95% were seen once. Looked up from germline, CDR1 is MDHEN and CDR2 is SYDVKM. This CDR3 region has 13 residues. V was cut by 5 bases and J by 2 bases, with 7 bases left in between. Of note for this clone: As yet, its antigen is unknown.

The material sequenced was naive CD8+ T cells from PBMCs. The sequence was collected from a man younger than 35 in good health. Some clones in this sample may be carry-over from other donors' samples. The V call is TRBV28, the J call TRBJ2-4; D gene unclear. The CDR3, as DNA: TGTGCCAGCAGTCTGACGACCAAAAACATTCAGTACTTC. Translating it yields CASSLTTKNIQYF.